In this sample, the clone carrying this T cell receptor beta chain turned up once. Single viable CD3+CD4+CD8-CD45RO+ cells were sorted as the memory CD4+ T cells. Looked up from germline, CDR1 is SGHNT and CDR2 is YENEEA. The CDR3 sequence is 14 residues long. J gave up 4 bases and V 5 bases, and 4 bases lay outside the gene matches. This record comes from a study of memory CD4+ T cells and cytomegalovirus serostatus. Whole-study context: Of the healthy Belgian adults, several were CMV seropositive and approximately 24 seronegative.

Repertoires were generated with immunoSEQ multiplex PCR, while TCRdb's copy carries only in-frame clones and drops some. Counted here are roughly 64,000 clones, 77% occurring once; the ten biggest clones make up about 0.9%. The sample was memory CD4+ T cells from blood. The chain employs TRBV11-3 and TRBJ2-2, with 7 positions matching TRBD2. This sequence was found in an adult in good health and CMV-seronegative. Here the CDR3 reads CASSGRAGTGELFF. DNA for the CDR3: TGTGCCAGCAGCGGGAGGGCAGGCACCGGGGAGCTGTTTTTT. Together with reference TRBV11-3 and TRBJ2-2, the CDR3 gives the full variable domain: EAGVVQSPRYKIIEKKQPVAFWCNPISGHNTLYWYLQNLGQGPELLIRYENEEAVDDSQLPKDRFSAERLKGVDSTLKIQPAELGDSAVYLCASSGRAGTGELFFGEGSRLTVL.